Below, one T cell receptor beta chain is given with its context. As yet, its antigen is unknown. This CDR3 region has 14 residues. V trimming: 3 bases; J trimming: 2 bases; junction bases outside the gene matches: 5. CDR1 SGHRS and CDR2 YFSETQ come from the germline V gene. Profiled with immunoSEQ multiplex PCR; TCRdb holds only in-frame clones, not every one. The table lists 10,000 or so clones, roughly four fifths of them singletons, with roughly 7.4% in the top ten. The sample is drawn from a study of neoadjuvant nivolumab and ipilimumab in lung cancer. Overall study findings and caveats: TCR sequencing covered a small number of samples. Compared with tumor-adjacent uninvolved lung, resected tumors showed greater richness and clonality.

The chain links TRBV5-1 to TRBJ2-7; 7 bases line up with TRBD2. This sequence was found in an adult with non-small cell lung cancer. Some clones in this sample may be carry-over from other donors' samples. Source: tumor tissue, taken after neoadjuvant nivolumab, alone or with ipilimumab, at or shortly before surgery. The CDR3 DNA reads as TGCGCCAGCAGCTGGGGGGGTGGTACCTACGAGCAGTACTTC. This codes for CASSWGGGTYEQYF.